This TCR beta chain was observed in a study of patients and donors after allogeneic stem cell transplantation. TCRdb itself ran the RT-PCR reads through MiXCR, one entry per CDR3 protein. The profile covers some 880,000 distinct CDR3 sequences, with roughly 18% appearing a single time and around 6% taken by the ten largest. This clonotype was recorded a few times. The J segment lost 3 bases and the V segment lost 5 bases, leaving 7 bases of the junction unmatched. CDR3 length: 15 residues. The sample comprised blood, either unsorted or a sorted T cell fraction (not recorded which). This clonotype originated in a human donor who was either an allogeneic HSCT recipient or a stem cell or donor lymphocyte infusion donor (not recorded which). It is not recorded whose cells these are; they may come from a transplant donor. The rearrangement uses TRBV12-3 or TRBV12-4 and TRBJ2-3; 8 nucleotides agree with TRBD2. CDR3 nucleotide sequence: TGTGCCAGCAGTCCGCGGGGGGAGGGGACAGATACGCAGTATTTT. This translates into CASSPRGEGTDTQYF.